Listed below are T cell receptor beta chains from one sample, sequenced in a study of CD8 T cells in ankylosing spondylitis. TCRdb itself ran the 5' RACE reads through MiXCR, one entry per CDR3 protein. This sample carries 200,000 or so distinct CDR3 sequences, 18% of them seen once, and the ten largest clones take around 4.5%. Input material: blood, either unsorted or a sorted T cell fraction (not recorded which). All receptors derive from a male donor between 5 and 29 years old with ankylosing spondylitis or in good health (not recorded which). Both conserved end residues are part of each CDR3. Each record gives: CDR3 length, V gene, J gene, CDR3 protein.

12	TRBV15	TRBJ2-7	CATSRDKGEQYF
14	TRBV7-9	TRBJ1-3	CASSSRGPGNTIYF
12	TRBV20-1	TRBJ2-7	CSARSGTYEQYF
18	TRBV20-1	TRBJ2-1	CSALADRGPQGSYNEQFF
16	TRBV12-3/TRBV12-4	TRBJ2-1	CASREKRLSSYNEQFF
19	TRBV20-1	TRBJ2-5	CSARDLMRGGTPNQETQYF
19	TRBV20-1	TRBJ1-5	CSASYPPGQGRFGNQPQHF
17	TRBV18	TRBJ2-3	CASSPLGSAGGTDTQYF
17	TRBV4-1	TRBJ2-2	CASSQPSSGTITGELFF
17	TRBV11-3	TRBJ2-3	CASSPRPTAGITDTQYF
15	TRBV6-1	TRBJ1-2	CASRGQSEEVYGYTF
16	TRBV5-1	TRBJ2-1	CASSLLLSGGGNEQFF
12	TRBV29-1	TRBJ2-1	CSVERGLNEQFF
15	TRBV6-1	TRBJ1-2	CASSEAMAGSYGYTF
17	TRBV4-2	TRBJ2-1	CASSQDGSASGRYEQFF
16	TRBV27	TRBJ2-1	CASSLWFGETNNEQFF
14	TRBV12-3/TRBV12-4	TRBJ2-1	CASSLRLAYNEQFF
16	TRBV5-5	TRBJ1-5	CASSLEGSGSNQPQHF
14	TRBV12-3/TRBV12-4	TRBJ1-2	CASSTGTGARGYTF
15	TRBV27	TRBJ2-4	CASSLGMGTKNIQYF
14	TRBV20-1	TRBJ2-1	CSASGGLGGNEQFF
14	TRBV7-9	TRBJ2-1	CASSPGQYYNEQFF
16	TRBV7-9	TRBJ2-1	CASSLALAGEGNEQFF
16	TRBV20-1	TRBJ2-3	CSASRGLAVSTDTQYF
17	TRBV5-8	TRBJ2-2	CASSPALLAGVTGELFF
16	TRBV18	TRBJ2-3	CASSPLDRTLTDTQYF
14	TRBV20-1	TRBJ1-5	CSAGSGGSNQPQHF
14	TRBV10-3	TRBJ2-1	CAISESRSINEQFF
12	TRBV12-3/TRBV12-4	TRBJ1-2	CASSSGGYGYTF
17	TRBV12-3/TRBV12-4	TRBJ2-3	CASGRVLAGLSTDTQYF
11	TRBV3-1	TRBJ1-1	CASSQGVGWIF
18	TRBV3-1	TRBJ2-5	CASSQEIGGREIQETQYF
17	TRBV7-8	TRBJ2-2	CASSSGTVWSNTGELFF
14	TRBV7-8	TRBJ2-3	CASSWGGSKDTQYF
10	TRBV30	TRBJ1-2	CAQRRWGYTF
13	TRBV6-5	TRBJ1-1	CASTGLRNTEAFF
14	TRBV18	TRBJ1-1	CASSRDTQNTEAFF
16	TRBV4-3	TRBJ2-7	CASSQGATGGLSEQYF
14	TRBV12-3/TRBV12-4	TRBJ1-6	CASSQGRGNSPLHF
16	TRBV28	TRBJ1-3	CASRSTGVLAGNTIYF
12	TRBV27	TRBJ1-2	CASSTGTYGYTF
13	TRBV28	TRBJ2-2	CASSATGTGELFF
13	TRBV20-1	TRBJ2-7	CSARGTTGGEQYF
15	TRBV6-2/TRBV6-3	TRBJ2-1	CASSYSLGLDNEQFF
14	TRBV7-6	TRBJ2-3	CASSHPRGSDTQYF
14	TRBV20-1	TRBJ2-7	CSAWETGGPYEQYF
15	TRBV10-3	TRBJ1-5	CAISGGEYSNQPQHF
12	TRBV19	TRBJ2-5	CATGGYGETQYF
13	TRBV7-9	TRBJ1-1	CASDGARGTEAFF